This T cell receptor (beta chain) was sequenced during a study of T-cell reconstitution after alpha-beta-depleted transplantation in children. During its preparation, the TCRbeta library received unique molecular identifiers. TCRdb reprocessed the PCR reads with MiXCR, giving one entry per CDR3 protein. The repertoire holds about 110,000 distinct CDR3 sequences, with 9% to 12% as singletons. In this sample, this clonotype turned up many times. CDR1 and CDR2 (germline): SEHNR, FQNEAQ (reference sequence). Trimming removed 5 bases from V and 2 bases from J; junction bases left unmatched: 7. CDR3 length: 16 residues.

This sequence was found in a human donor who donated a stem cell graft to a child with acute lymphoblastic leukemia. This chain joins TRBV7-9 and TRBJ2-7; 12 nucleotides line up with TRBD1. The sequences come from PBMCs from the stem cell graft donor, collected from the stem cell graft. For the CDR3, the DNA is TGTGCCAGCAGCCCGTGGGACAGGGGGCTACCCTACGAGCAGTACTTC. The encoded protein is CASSPWDRGLPYEQYF.